The TCR beta chain described here comes from a study of shared clonotypes between healthy human individuals. The ends were cut back, 2 bases at V and 2 bases at J, with 16 bases in the middle. Germline assignment: CDR1 MNHNS and CDR2 SASEGT. CDR3 size: 16 residues. Genomic DNA belonging to each subset was distributed in equal measure over several immunoSEQ plates. Sequencing was performed with immunoSEQ multiplex PCR; in TCRdb, only in-frame clones are kept and a portion is missing. The sample includes 450,000 to 500,000 clones, 76% of them seen just once. The source material was PBMCs. This receptor was obtained from a woman between 40 and 50 years old in good health. Some clones in this sample may be carry-over from other donors' samples. The chain employs TRBV6-1 and TRBJ2-7; D may correspond to TRBD1 or TRBD2 (5 bases each). The CDR3 reads CASSEIGIWGPYEQYF. In nucleotides, the CDR3 is TGTGCCAGCAGTGAAATCGGGATTTGGGGACCCTACGAGCAGTACTTC.